The present TCR beta chain was sequenced within a study of blood T cell repertoires in COVID-19. The CDR3 has 15 residues. J gave up 0 bases and V 3 bases, and 3 bases lay outside the gene matches. Germline CDR1 reads SGHVS; CDR2 reads FQNEAQ. Original data processing: From reference gene primer amplification, estimates of nucleated cell counts were derived. TCRdb's table, derived via immunoSEQ multiplex PCR, lists solely in-frame clones and lacks some. The DNA was the basis for D and trimming; V, J and clone size are from that table. The sample has around 220,000 clones; over 75% are singletons. The chain links TRBV7-8 to TRBJ2-7; 9 nucleotides align to TRBD2. Specimen: peripheral blood. The receptor was derived from a woman aged 40 to 49 who had recovered from COVID-19. CDR3 DNA: TGTGCCAGCAGCTTTTCACTAGCGGGCTCCTACGAGCAGTACTTC. It specifies CASSFSLAGSYEQYF.